This T cell receptor beta chain was recovered during a study of shared clonotypes between healthy human individuals. CDR3 length: 13 amino acids. Germline V gene lookup returns CDR1 KGHSH and CDR2 LQKENI. Trimming shortened V by 5 bases and J by 4 bases, and 9 bases separated the two germline ends. Sequenced by immunoSEQ multiplex PCR; TCRdb stores in-frame clones only, minus some. The data hold under 1,100,000 clones, with approximately 70% observed a single time. Source material: memory CD4+ T cells sorted from blood. Sample subset: CD45RA-negative fraction. The TCR was taken from a man younger than 35 in good health. V gene TRBV18 combines with J gene TRBJ2-1; perhaps TRBD2 as D (6 bases). CDR3 region: CASSGGRYNEQFF. The CDR3 nucleotides are TGTGCCAGCTCAGGAGGGAGATACAATGAGCAGTTCTTC.